This T cell receptor beta chain comes out of a study of T cells in Graves' hyperthyroidism and ophthalmopathy. TCR beta CDR3 sequences were amplified from RNA transcripts. HTBI primers were the set used in a first-round RT-PCR of the TCR CDR3. TCRdb re-called the multiplex PCR reads with MiXCR, one entry per CDR3 protein. Here the sample spans fewer than 900,000 distinct CDR3 sequences, over 15% being singletons. Based on clinical symptoms, serum thyroxine and TRAb, thyroid ultrasound and orbital computed tomography, diagnoses were reached. This clonotype was counted at least ten times. Germline loops: CDR1 DFQATT, CDR2 SNEGSKA (reference sequence). Trimming pared 6 bases from V and 4 bases from J, leaving 11 bases between. The CDR3 sequence is 12 residues long.

This receptor was identified in a man in his late teens or twenties with Graves' hyperthyroidism. The V and J genes are TRBV20-1 and TRBJ2-3, with D perhaps matching TRBD2 (6 bases). The source material was blood. The CDR3 bases are TGCAGTGCGCGGGACCTAGCAGATACGCAGTATTTT. Translation gives CSARDLADTQYF.